This is a list of T cell receptor beta chains from one sample in a study of beta chain features in type 1 diabetes. The method was immunoSEQ multiplex PCR; TCRdb's version includes in-frame clones alone and lacks a portion of them. The sample has around 350,000 clones; 10% to 15% are singletons. The sequenced sample consisted of naive CD4+ T cells from blood. The receptor source for this set is a man aged 18 to 29 in good health. Each CDR3 is given with its conserved first and last residue. The D gene is left open where the match is weak. Clone size is not always given. Where it is, it says once, few, many or a class for expanded clones.

V gene: TRBV15
D gene: TRBD1
clone size: -
J gene: TRBJ1-6
CDR3 DNA: TGTGCCACGCAGACAGGGAGCTCCTATAATTCACCCCTCCACTTT
CDR3 protein: CATQTGSSYNSPLHF

V gene: TRBV6-5
D gene: -
clone size: few
J gene: TRBJ2-6
CDR3 DNA: TGTGCCAGCACCCCTGGGAGCTCTGGGGCCAACGTCCTGACTTTC
CDR3 protein: CASTPGSSGANVLTF

V gene: TRBV30
D gene: TRBD1
clone size: few
J gene: TRBJ1-5
CDR3 DNA: TGTGCCTGGCAACAGGGGCCAAATCAGCCCCAGCATTTT
CDR3 protein: CAWQQGPNQPQHF

V gene: TRBV6-5
D gene: TRBD2
clone size: few
J gene: TRBJ2-7
CDR3 DNA: TGTGCCAGCAGTTCTTGGGGGGGAGCGGACGAGCAGTACTTC
CDR3 protein: CASSSWGGADEQYF

V gene: TRBV28
D gene: TRBD1
clone size: -
J gene: TRBJ1-2
CDR3 DNA: TGTGCCAGCAGCGACGGGACAGTCTTCTATGGCTACACCTTC
CDR3 protein: CASSDGTVFYGYTF

V gene: TRBV28
D gene: -
clone size: few
J gene: TRBJ2-1
CDR3 DNA: TGTGCCAGCACCCCAAATCCTTTCGGGGATGAGCAGTTCTTC
CDR3 protein: CASTPNPFGDEQFF

V gene: TRBV5-6
D gene: -
clone size: -
J gene: TRBJ1-6
CDR3 DNA: TGTGCCAGCAGCTTGGTTGGCGGTAATTCACCCCTCCACTTT
CDR3 protein: CASSLVGGNSPLHF

V gene: TRBV7-3
D gene: -
clone size: -
J gene: TRBJ2-1
CDR3 DNA: TGTGCCAGCAGCTTAATGTGGGGCGCTTACAATGAGCAGTTCTTC
CDR3 protein: CASSLMWGAYNEQFF

V gene: TRBV5-4
D gene: TRBD1
clone size: few
J gene: TRBJ2-5
CDR3 DNA: TGTGCCAGCAGCTCCCCGGGACAGGAGACCCAGTACTTC
CDR3 protein: CASSSPGQETQYF

V gene: TRBV20-1
D gene: -
clone size: few
J gene: TRBJ2-7
CDR3 DNA: TGCAGTGCTACACAGTCCTACGAGCAGTACTTC
CDR3 protein: CSATQSYEQYF

V gene: TRBV7-9
D gene: -
clone size: -
J gene: TRBJ1-2
CDR3 DNA: TGTGCCAGCAGCTTTCGGCGAGGGGAGGTGGGCTACACCTTC
CDR3 protein: CASSFRRGEVGYTF

V gene: TRBV19
D gene: TRBD1
clone size: few
J gene: TRBJ1-4
CDR3 DNA: TGTGCCAGTAGTAGACGACAGGGGACTAATGAAAAACTGTTTTTT
CDR3 protein: CASSRRQGTNEKLFF

V gene: TRBV2
D gene: TRBD1
clone size: -
J gene: TRBJ1-2
CDR3 DNA: TGTGCCAGCAGAGAAACCGGGACAGGGGTTTACGGCTACACCTTC
CDR3 protein: CASRETGTGVYGYTF

V gene: TRBV15
D gene: TRBD2
clone size: -
J gene: TRBJ2-1
CDR3 DNA: TGTGCCACCAGCAGAGATGGCGGGAGGTTGGATGAGCAGTTCTTC
CDR3 protein: CATSRDGGRLDEQFF

V gene: TRBV30
D gene: -
clone size: -
J gene: TRBJ2-7
CDR3 DNA: TGTGCCTGGAGTGTGCCCTCGGACAGCAAGTACGAGCAGTACTTC
CDR3 protein: CAWSVPSDSKYEQYF

V gene: TRBV18
D gene: -
clone size: -
J gene: TRBJ1-2
CDR3 DNA: TGTGCCAGCTCACAGGACAATGACTATGGCTACACCTTC
CDR3 protein: CASSQDNDYGYTF

V gene: TRBV19
D gene: TRBD1
clone size: -
J gene: TRBJ2-7
CDR3 DNA: TGTGCCAGTAAGGGCCAGGACAGGGGCGCCTACGAGCAGTACTTC
CDR3 protein: CASKGQDRGAYEQYF

V gene: TRBV7-9
D gene: -
clone size: few
J gene: TRBJ1-1
CDR3 DNA: TGTGCCAGCAGCTTAGCCGGGGGGCGGTCTGAAGCTTTCTTT
CDR3 protein: CASSLAGGRSEAFF

V gene: TRBV10-3
D gene: TRBD1
clone size: few
J gene: TRBJ2-7
CDR3 DNA: TGTGCCATCAGGGATCACAGGGGGCGCGCCTACGAGCAGTACTTC
CDR3 protein: CAIRDHRGRAYEQYF

V gene: TRBV9
D gene: TRBD1
clone size: -
J gene: TRBJ2-1
CDR3 DNA: TGTGCCAGCAGCCCGAGGACAGGGGGTGACAATGAGCAGTTCTTC
CDR3 protein: CASSPRTGGDNEQFF